The sequence of this T cell receptor (beta chain) was determined in a study of blood T cell repertoires in COVID-19. Using immunoSEQ multiplex PCR, the repertoire was profiled, and TCRdb retains in-frame clones only, with some absent. Here the sample spans fewer than 250,000 clones, about four fifths being singletons. Input material: peripheral blood. The clonotype comes from a woman aged 45-65 years with acute or convalescent COVID-19.

CDR3 loop: CATRDNRGDNYGYTF. The CDR3 DNA reads TGTGCCACCAGGGATAACAGGGGAGATAACTATGGCTACACCTTC. The gene calls are TRBV24-1 and TRBJ1-2; 7 nucleotides align to TRBD1. In germline, CDR1 is KGHDR, CDR2 SFDVKD. V lost 7 bases, J lost 1 base, and 8 bases stayed unmatched. The CDR3 extends over 15 amino acids.